This entry lists 17 T cell receptor beta chains sequenced from one sample in a study of OX40 agonist ivuxolimab in advanced cancers. Clones were read by immunoSEQ multiplex PCR, and TCRdb kept only the in-frame ones, dropping some. This sample has some 94,000 clones; 91% occur once, and the top ten carry 0.65% to 0.85%. The sample was CD4+ or CD8+ T cells sorted from blood, taken in a trial of the OX40 agonist ivuxolimab. The origin of the receptors is an adult with an advanced solid tumor such as melanoma, head and neck, liver or kidney cancer.

The chain is built from TRBV29-1 and TRBJ2-5; D ambiguous. Looked up from germline, CDR1 is SQVTM and CDR2 is ANQGSEA. V was clipped by 3 bases and J by 12 bases, with 14 bases between them. The CDR3 extends over 11 amino acids. DNA of the CDR3: TGCAGCGTTGATCAGTGGGGTCCGGAGTACTTC. This encodes CSVDQWGPEYF. Supplemented by reference TRBV29-1 and TRBJ2-5, the full variable domain reads SAVISQKPSRDICQRGTSLTIQCQVDSQVTMMFWYRQQPGQSLTLIATANQGSEATYESGFVIDKFPISRPNLTFSTLTVSNMSPEDSSIYLCSVDQWGPEYFGPGTRLLVL.

V gene TRBV13 combines with J gene TRBJ2-7; 10 bases fit TRBD2. With 3 bases clipped from V and 3 bases from J, the junction kept 8 bases outside the gene matches. The germline V gene has CDR1 PRHDT and CDR2 FYEKMQ (reference sequence). CDR3 size: 16 residues. The CDR3 region is CASSLGALAGDYEQYF. The CDR3 nucleotides are TGTGCCAGCAGCTTGGGAGCTCTAGCGGGAGACTACGAGCAGTACTTC.

The chain recombines TRBV6-1 with TRBJ2-2; tentatively, D is TRBD2 (5 bases). V shed 5 bases and J shed 2 bases, with 6 bases lying between them. The CDR3 extends over 13 amino acids. Germline CDR1 is MNHNS and CDR2 is SASEGT. In nucleotides, the CDR3 is TGTGCCAGCAGTCGGGGAAACACCGGGGAGCTGTTTTTT. Residues: CASSRGNTGELFF.

The genes are TRBV5-8 and TRBJ2-3; possibly TRBD2 for D (6 bases). This CDR3 spans 18 amino acids. Germline CDR1 reads SGHTS; CDR2 reads YDEGEE. Trimming took off 2 bases at V and 0 bases at J, with 19 bases between the two ends. CDR3 sequence reads: CASSFFFGGGGSTDTQYF. Written as DNA, the CDR3 is TGTGCCAGCAGCTTCTTCTTTGGTGGCGGAGGGAGCACAGATACGCAGTATTTT.

V is TRBV11-3 and J is TRBJ2-7; TRBD2 aligns across 9 bases. V shed 2 bases and J 3 bases; nucleotides not matched to a gene: 5. The CDR3 is 15 residues long. Per the germline V gene, CDR1 is SGHNT and CDR2 is YENEEA. The CDR3 is CASSLKAGGYYEQYF. CDR3 DNA sequence: TGTGCCAGCAGCTTAAAAGCGGGAGGCTACTACGAGCAGTACTTC.

CDR3 DNA: TGTGCCAGCAGTTACTCGGCGGGTAGCGGCATTCAGTACTTC. Its protein is CASSYSAGSGIQYF. This chain uses TRBV6-5 with TRBJ2-4; possibly TRBD2 for D (6 bases). The V end lost 0 bases, the J end lost 9 bases, and 12 bases lay between the germline ends. The CDR3 is made up of 14 amino acids. Germline CDR1 and CDR2: MNHEY and SVGAGI.

This sequence joins TRBV5-1 and TRBJ1-2; 8 bases agree with TRBD1. Germline V gives CDR1 SGHRS, CDR2 YFSETQ. Trimming took 7 bases from V and 7 from J; bases not matched to a gene: 15. This CDR3 has 15 residues. CDR3 in DNA: TGCGCCAGCTATGACAGGGGTCGAGGGAGCTCTGGCTACACCTTC. Amino acids: CASYDRGRGSSGYTF.

About this clone itself: Other DNA sequences within the sample encode an identical CDR3. The V and J genes are TRBV7-9 and TRBJ1-4, with 10 bases fitting TRBD1. The germline gives CDR1 SEHNR, CDR2 FQNEAQ (reference sequence). Trimming at V came to 3 bases and at J to 8 bases, leaving 3 bases not matched to a gene. This CDR3 region has 14 residues. The CDR3 loop reads CASSLGTGEEKLFF. CDR3 sequence (DNA): TGTGCCAGCAGCTTGGGGACAGGGGAAGAAAAACTGTTTTTT.

This chain connects TRBV7-9 to TRBJ1-3; 7 nucleotides agree with TRBD1. Unmatched junction bases numbered 14, after V lost 5 bases and J lost 4 bases. The CDR3 totals 17 residues. CDR1 and CDR2 (germline): SEHNR, FQNEAQ (reference sequence). CDR3 residues: CASSVTPPGQRGNTIYF. CDR3 sequence (DNA): TGTGCCAGCAGCGTCACCCCTCCGGGACAGCGGGGAAACACCATATATTTT.

The chain is built from TRBV11-3 and TRBJ2-1, with TRBD2 matching 11 bases. The V and J ends lost 2 bases and 6 bases, in that order; junction bases with no gene match: 6. The CDR3 sequence is 16 residues long. Per the germline V gene, CDR1 is SGHNT and CDR2 is YENEEA. The DNA for the CDR3 is TGTGCCAGCAGCTTATCCGGGACTAGCGGATCCAATGAGCAGTTCTTC. Translating gives CASSLSGTSGSNEQFF.

This rearrangement joins TRBV6-1 to TRBJ2-5, with a weak D call TRBD2 (5 bases). Per germline, CDR1 MNHNS and CDR2 SASEGT. Trimming removed 7 bases from V and 5 bases from J, with 11 bases in between. This CDR3 is 12 amino acids long. The CDR3 sequence is CASTAQRETQYF. CDR3 DNA: TGTGCCAGCACTGCTCAGCGGGAGACCCAGTACTTC.

The J gene is TRBJ1-1, the V gene TRBV6-5; the D gene is possibly TRBD1 (6 bases). Germline CDR1 and CDR2: MNHEY and SVGAGI. V lost 5 bases and J lost 4, with 17 bases in between. The CDR3 covers 15 residues. The CDR3 loop reads CASSPDLGGGTEAFF. In nucleotides, the CDR3 is TGTGCCAGCAGTCCCGACCTTGGGGGCGGCACTGAAGCTTTCTTT.

The rearrangement joins TRBV7-9 to TRBJ1-1; TRBD1 is a possible D gene (5 bases). Germline assignment: CDR1 SEHNR and CDR2 FQNEAQ (reference sequence). Deletions cut 0 bases from V and 4 bases from J, with 12 bases between. This CDR3 spans 15 amino acids. DNA of the CDR3: TGTGCCAGCAGCTTAGCCCTAGACAGCTTCACTGAAGCTTTCTTT. This encodes CASSLALDSFTEAFF.

The chain is built from TRBV19 and TRBJ1-2; D is perhaps TRBD1 (5 bases). CDR1 and CDR2 from the germline V gene are LNHDA and SQIVND (reference sequence). The CDR3 covers 15 residues. Trimming removed 6 bases at V and 5 bases at J, with 19 bases between. The CDR3 protein is CASRPRPGPVYGYTF. DNA of the CDR3: TGTGCCAGTAGACCGAGACCGGGGCCAGTTTATGGCTACACCTTC. Using reference TRBV19 and TRBJ1-2 for the parts outside the CDR3, the full variable domain is DGGITQSPKYLFRKEGQNVTLSCEQNLNHDAMYWYRQDPGQGLRLIYYSQIVNDFQKGDIAEGYSVSREKKESFPLTVTSAQKNPTAFYLCASRPRPGPVYGYTFGSGTRLTVV.

V and J are TRBV27 and TRBJ2-2; TRBD1 is a possible D gene (6 bases). This CDR3 is built from 14 residues. Trimming cost V 6 bases and J 7 bases, with 15 bases left between them. Germline CDR1 MNHEY, CDR2 SMNVEV (reference sequence). In nucleotides, the CDR3 is TGTGCCAGCAGGCGAAGGGGGAGTGGCGGGGAGCTGTTTTTT. Amino acid sequence: CASRRRGSGGELFF.

The chain combines TRBV7-2 with TRBJ1-2; no clear D. Germline CDR1 SGHTA, CDR2 FQGNSA. The CDR3 is made up of 13 amino acids. Trimming pared 6 bases from V and 3 bases from J, leaving 11 bases between. Written as DNA, the CDR3 is TGTGCCAGCAGGCCCGTTAACGACTATGGCTACACCTTC. Its protein product is CASRPVNDYGYTF.

The chain is built from TRBV4-2 and TRBJ2-7, with D tentatively TRBD2 (6 bases). The CDR3 contains 15 residues. The germline V gene encodes CDR1 LGHNA and CDR2 YNFKEQ. Trimming took 4 bases from V and 5 from J, leaving 18 bases between them. CDR3 nucleotide sequence: TGTGCCAGCAGCCCCCCCCGACTAGACTCTAACGAGCAGTACTTC. Amino acid sequence: CASSPPRLDSNEQYF.